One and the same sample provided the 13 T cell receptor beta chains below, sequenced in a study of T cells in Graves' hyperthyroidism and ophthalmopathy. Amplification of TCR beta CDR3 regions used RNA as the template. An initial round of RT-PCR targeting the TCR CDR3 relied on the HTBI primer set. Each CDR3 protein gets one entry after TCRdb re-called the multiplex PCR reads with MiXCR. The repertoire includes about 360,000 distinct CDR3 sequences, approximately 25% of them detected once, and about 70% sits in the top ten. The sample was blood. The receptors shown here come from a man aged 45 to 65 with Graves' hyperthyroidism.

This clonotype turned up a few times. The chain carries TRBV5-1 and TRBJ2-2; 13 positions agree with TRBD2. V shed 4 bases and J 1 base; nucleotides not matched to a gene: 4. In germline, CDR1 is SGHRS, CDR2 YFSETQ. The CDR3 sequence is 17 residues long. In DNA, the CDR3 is TGCGCCAGCAGCAGGGGACTAGCGGGGATGAACACCGGGGAGCTGTTTTTT. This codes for CASSRGLAGMNTGELFF.

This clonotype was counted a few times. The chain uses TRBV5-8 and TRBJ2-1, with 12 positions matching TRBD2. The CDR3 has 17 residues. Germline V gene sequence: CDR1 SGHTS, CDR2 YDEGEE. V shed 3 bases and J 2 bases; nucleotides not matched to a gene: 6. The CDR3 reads CASSSSGLAGPYNEQFF. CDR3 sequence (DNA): TGTGCCAGCAGCTCTTCCGGACTAGCGGGACCCTACAATGAGCAGTTCTTC. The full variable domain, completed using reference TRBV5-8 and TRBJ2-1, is EAGVTQSPTHLIKTRGQQATLRCSPISGHTSVYWYQQALGLGLQFLLWYDEGEERNRGNFPPRFSGRQFPNYSSELNVNALELEDSALYLCASSSSGLAGPYNEQFFGPGTRLTVL.

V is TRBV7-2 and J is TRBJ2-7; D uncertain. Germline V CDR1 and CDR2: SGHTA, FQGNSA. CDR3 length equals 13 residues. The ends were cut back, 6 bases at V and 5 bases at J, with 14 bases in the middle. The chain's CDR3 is CASSYSLVHEQYF. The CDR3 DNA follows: TGTGCCAGCAGTTACTCTCTCGTCCACGAGCAGTACTTC.

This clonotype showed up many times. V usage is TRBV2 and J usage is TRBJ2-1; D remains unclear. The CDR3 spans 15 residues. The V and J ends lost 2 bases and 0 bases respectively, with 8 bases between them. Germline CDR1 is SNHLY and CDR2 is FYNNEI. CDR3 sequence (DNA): TGTGCCAGCAGTGAATCCAGTAGCTCCTACAATGAGCAGTTCTTC. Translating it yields CASSESSSSYNEQFF.

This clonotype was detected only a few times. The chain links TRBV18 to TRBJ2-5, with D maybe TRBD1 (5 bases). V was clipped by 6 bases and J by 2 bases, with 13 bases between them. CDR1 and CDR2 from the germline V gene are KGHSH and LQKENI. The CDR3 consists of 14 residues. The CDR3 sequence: CASSQRQRQETQYF. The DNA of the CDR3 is TGTGCCAGCTCTCAACGACAGAGACAAGAGACCCAGTACTTC.

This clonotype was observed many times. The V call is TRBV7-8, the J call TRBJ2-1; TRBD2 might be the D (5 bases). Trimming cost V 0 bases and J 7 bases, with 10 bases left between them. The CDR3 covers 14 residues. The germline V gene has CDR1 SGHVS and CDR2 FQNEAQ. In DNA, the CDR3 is TGTGCCAGCAGCTTAGCGTTCCGGGGAAATGAGCAGTTCTTC. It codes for CASSLAFRGNEQFF.

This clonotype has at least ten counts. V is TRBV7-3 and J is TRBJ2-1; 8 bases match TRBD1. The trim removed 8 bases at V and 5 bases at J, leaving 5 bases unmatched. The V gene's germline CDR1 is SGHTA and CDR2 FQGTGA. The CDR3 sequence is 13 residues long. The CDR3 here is CASADRAHNEQFF. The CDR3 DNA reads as TGTGCCAGCGCGGACAGGGCCCACAATGAGCAGTTCTTC.

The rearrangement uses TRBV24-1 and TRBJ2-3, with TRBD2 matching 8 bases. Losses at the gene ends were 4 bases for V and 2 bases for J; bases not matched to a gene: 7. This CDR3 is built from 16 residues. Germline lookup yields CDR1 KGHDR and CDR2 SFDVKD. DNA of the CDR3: TGTGCCACCAGTGACAAACTAGCGGTTGACACAGATACGCAGTATTTT. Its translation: CATSDKLAVDTDTQYF.

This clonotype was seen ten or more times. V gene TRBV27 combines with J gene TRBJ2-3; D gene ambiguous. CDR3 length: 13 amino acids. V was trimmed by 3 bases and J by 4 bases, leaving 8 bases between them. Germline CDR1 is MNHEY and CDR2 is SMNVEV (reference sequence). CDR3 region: CASSLLHADTQYF. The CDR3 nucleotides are TGTGCCAGCAGTTTGCTGCACGCAGATACGCAGTATTTT.

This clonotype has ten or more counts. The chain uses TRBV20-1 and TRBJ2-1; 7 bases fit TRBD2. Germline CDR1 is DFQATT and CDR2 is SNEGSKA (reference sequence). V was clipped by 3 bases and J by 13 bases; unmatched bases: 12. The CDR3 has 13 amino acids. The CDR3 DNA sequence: TGCAGTGCTAGTCCCCTCTCGGGGGAGGGCCAGTTCTTC. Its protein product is CSASPLSGEGQFF.

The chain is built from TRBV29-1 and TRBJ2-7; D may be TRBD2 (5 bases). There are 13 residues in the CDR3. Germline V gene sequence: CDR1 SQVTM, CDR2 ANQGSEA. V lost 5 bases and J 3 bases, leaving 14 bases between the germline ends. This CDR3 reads CSVRAGLVYEQYF. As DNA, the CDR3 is TGCAGCGTTAGGGCGGGCCTGGTCTACGAGCAGTACTTC.

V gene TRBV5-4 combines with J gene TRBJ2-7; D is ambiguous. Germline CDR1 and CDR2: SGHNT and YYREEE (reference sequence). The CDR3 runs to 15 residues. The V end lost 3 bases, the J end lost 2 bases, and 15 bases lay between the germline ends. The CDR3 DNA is TGTGCCAGCAGCTGGGGTGAGGCGCTTGCCTACGAGCAGTACTTC. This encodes CASSWGEALAYEQYF.

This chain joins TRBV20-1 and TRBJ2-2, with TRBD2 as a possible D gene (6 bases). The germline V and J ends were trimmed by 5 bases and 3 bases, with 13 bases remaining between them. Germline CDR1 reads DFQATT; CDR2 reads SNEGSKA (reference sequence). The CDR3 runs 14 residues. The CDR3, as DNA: TGCAGTGCTCGTAAGGGAGGCCACACCGGGGAGCTGTTTTTT. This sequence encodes CSARKGGHTGELFF.